Listed below are T cell receptor beta chains from one sample, sequenced in a study of beta chain features in type 1 diabetes. Clones were sequenced by immunoSEQ multiplex PCR, and TCRdb holds only the in-frame ones, with some missing. The sample contains about 25,000 clones, approximately 70% of which appear only once. The sequencing input was stem cell memory CD4+ T cells from blood. The receptors originated from a woman aged 40 to 49 with type 1 diabetes. CDR3s include the opening cysteine and the closing phenylalanine or tryptophan. The D gene is left open where the match is weak. Size tells how often a clone was seen (once, few, many) or the class of an expanded clone, and some rows leave it out.

d_gene,abundance,j_gene,v_gene,CDR3nt,CDR3aa
.,once,TRBJ1-1,TRBV5-1,TGCGCCAGCAGCCGAAAGGAGCAGAACACTGAAGCTTTCTTT,CASSRKEQNTEAFF
TRBD1,.,TRBJ2-5,TRBV18,TGTGCCAGCTCACCTGGACAGGGGATTTGGGAGACCCAGTACTTC,CASSPGQGIWETQYF
.,few,TRBJ2-3,TRBV7-2,TGTGCCAGCTCGGACTTTTGGGGAGATACGCAGTATTTT,CASSDFWGDTQYF
TRBD1,.,TRBJ2-1,TRBV28,TGTGCCAGCAGATCCGGACAGGGATACAATGAGCAGTTCTTC,CASRSGQGYNEQFF
TRBD1,once,TRBJ1-5,TRBV4-3,TGCGCCAGCAGCCTTGGGGGACAGGGGGATCAGCCCCAGCATTTT,CASSLGGQGDQPQHF
.,.,TRBJ1-3,TRBV25-1,TGTGCCAGCAGTTCGCATACAGACTCTGGAAACACCATATATTTT,CASSSHTDSGNTIYF
TRBD1,.,TRBJ1-2,TRBV28,TGTGCCAGCGCCACAGGGGCTCCCGCGTATGGCTACACCTTC,CASATGAPAYGYTF
.,.,TRBJ2-5,TRBV7-2,TGTGCCAGCAGCACGCTAAGGGACACCCAAGAGACCCAGTACTTC,CASSTLRDTQETQYF
.,.,TRBJ1-4,TRBV4-3,TGCGCCAGCAGCCAAGAGTATGCGGGAACTAATGAAAAACTGTTTTTT,CASSQEYAGTNEKLFF
TRBD2,.,TRBJ2-3,TRBV4-3,TGCGCCAGCAGCCAAGATTCGGTAGCGGGGGTTGCAGCGCAGTATTTT,CASSQDSVAGVAAQYF
TRBD1,.,TRBJ2-1,TRBV23-1,TGCGCCAGCAGTCAATCGATGTGCAACACGAGGACAGGGGCATTTGAGCAGTTCTTC,CASSQSMCNTRTGAFEQFF
.,.,TRBJ2-2,TRBV25-1,TGTGCCAGCAGAGCCACCGGGGAGCTGTTTTTT,CASRATGELFF
TRBD1,.,TRBJ2-7,TRBV6-1,TGTGCCAGCATCTCTGGGACAGGGGGCTACGAGCAGTACTTC,CASISGTGGYEQYF
.,few,TRBJ2-7,TRBV9,TGTGCCAGCAGCGTAGGAAGCGGAGGTTACGAGCAGTACTTC,CASSVGSGGYEQYF
.,once,TRBJ1-5,TRBV7-8,TGTGCCAGCAGCATCTCACAGAGCAATCAGCCCCAGCATTTT,CASSISQSNQPQHF
TRBD1,.,TRBJ1-1,TRBV4-3,TGCGCCAGCAGCCAAGGTGGGACAGTTGAAGCTTTCTTT,CASSQGGTVEAFF
.,.,TRBJ2-5,TRBV18,TGTGCCAGCTCACCCCGACTAGAATCCCACCAAGAGACCCAGTACTTC,CASSPRLESHQETQYF
TRBD1,.,TRBJ2-1,TRBV4-2,TGTGCCAGCAGCCAAGAATTCTCAGGGGGCCGGGGGCAGTTCTTC,CASSQEFSGGRGQFF
.,.,TRBJ2-4,TRBV6-6,TGTGCCAGCAGTTATAGCGGAAGCCTAGCCAAAAACATTCAGTACTTC,CASSYSGSLAKNIQYF
TRBD1,few,TRBJ2-5,TRBV28,TGTGCCAGCAGTTCGCCCTGGGACAGGGAAGGGACCCAGTACTTC,CASSSPWDREGTQYF
TRBD1,.,TRBJ2-6,TRBV28,TGTGCCAGCAGTTCGCAGGGGGAGTCTGGGGCCAACGTCCTGACTTTC,CASSSQGESGANVLTF
TRBD1,.,TRBJ1-2,TRBV7-9,TGTGCCAGCAGCCGAATACAGGGGAACTATGGCTACACCTTC,CASSRIQGNYGYTF
TRBD1,.,TRBJ2-1,TRBV7-9,TGTGCCAGCAGCTTAGATAGGGGGCTTTACAATGAGCAGTTCTTC,CASSLDRGLYNEQFF
.,once,TRBJ2-7,TRBV7-2,TGTGCCAGCAGCCTTGGGACTCGTCTCGTGGGGGAGCAGTACTTC,CASSLGTRLVGEQYF
TRBD2,.,TRBJ2-1,TRBV11-2,TGTGCCAGCAGCTTAGATGTTAGCGGGGGTAGACAGTTCTTC,CASSLDVSGGRQFF
.,.,TRBJ2-4,TRBV5-1,TGCGCCAGCAGCTTCGGGACACGCGCGCCCTTTCTAGCCAAAAACATTCAGTACTTC,CASSFGTRAPFLAKNIQYF
.,few,TRBJ2-5,TRBV11-1,TGTGCCAGCAGCACCCGCTTCGGGTCAGAGACCCAGTACTTC,CASSTRFGSETQYF
TRBD2,.,TRBJ2-7,TRBV5-5,TGTGCCAGCAGCCCGGGGGGACTCTACGAGCAGTACTTC,CASSPGGLYEQYF
.,.,TRBJ2-7,TRBV6-6,TGTGCCAGCACCGAGGCAGGCGGGTCCTACGAGCAGTACTTC,CASTEAGGSYEQYF
TRBD1,.,TRBJ2-7,TRBV5-5,TGTGCCAGCAGCCATGAAAGGGGGCGAGACTACGAGCAGTACTTC,CASSHERGRDYEQYF
TRBD1,.,TRBJ2-1,TRBV6-1,TGTGCCAGCAGAGGCAACAGGGGTTCCTACAATGAGCAGTTCTTC,CASRGNRGSYNEQFF
.,few,TRBJ2-4,TRBV5-6,TGTGCCAGCAGCTTGAAAGGGGGGGACATTCAGTACTTC,CASSLKGGDIQYF
TRBD2,few,TRBJ2-1,TRBV7-2,TGTGCCAGCAGCTTAACGTTAGCGGGAGGGGCCTACAATGAGCAGTTCTTC,CASSLTLAGGAYNEQFF
TRBD1,.,TRBJ1-3,TRBV29-1,TGCAGCGTTGTCAAAGGGGGCTCACCACTCCACTCTGGAAACACCATATATTTT,CSVVKGGSPLHSGNTIYF